These 21 T cell receptor beta chains came from one sample sequenced in a study of blood T cell repertoires in COVID-19. Measured with immunoSEQ multiplex PCR; TCRdb has only the in-frame clones, and not every one. The sample has 100,000 to 150,000 clones; more than 75% are singletons. Sequenced input: peripheral blood. The receptors originated from a man aged 55 to 69 with acute or convalescent COVID-19.

The chain is built from TRBV27 and TRBJ1-5, with TRBD1 matching over 7 bases. Losses at the gene ends were 4 bases for V and 7 bases for J; bases not matched to a gene: 4. The CDR3 is 13 residues long. Germline CDR1 reads MNHEY; CDR2 reads SMNVEV (reference sequence). This CDR3 reads CASSSSGGQPQHF. CDR3 coding DNA: TGTGCCAGCAGTTCTTCAGGGGGGCAGCCCCAGCATTTT.

The chain employs TRBV28 and TRBJ2-7; 9 bases line up with TRBD1. Germline-derived CDR1 and CDR2 are MDHEN and SYDVKM. The CDR3 extends over 14 amino acids. Trimming took 6 bases from V and 5 from J; bases not matched to a gene: 8. The CDR3 DNA reads TGTGCCAGCAGAGATGAACAGGGGGCGAACGAGCAGTACTTC. Amino acid sequence: CASRDEQGANEQYF.

This clone appeared a single time. The genes are TRBV12-3 or TRBV12-4 and TRBJ2-7, with D possibly TRBD2 on 5 matching bases. Between the trimmed V and J ends, which lost 3 bases and 6 bases, there was a span of 9 bases. The CDR3 covers 12 residues. The CDR3 region is CASSFEGVEQYF. CDR3 DNA sequence: TGTGCCAGCAGTTTTGAGGGTGTCGAGCAGTACTTC.

V is TRBV19 and J is TRBJ1-1; a possible D gene is TRBD1 (5 bases). The germline CDR1 and CDR2 sequences are LNHDA and SQIVND (reference sequence). CDR3 length: 14 amino acids. V lost 3 bases and J lost 4, with 12 bases in between. This CDR3 reads CASSISSGATEAFF. CDR3 sequence (DNA): TGTGCCAGTAGTATTTCTTCTGGGGCCACTGAAGCTTTCTTT.

The chain uses TRBV4-3 and TRBJ2-2, with D tentatively TRBD1 (5 bases). Trimming left V 4 bases short and J 5 bases short, with 14 bases between. The CDR3 covers 15 residues. Germline CDR1 LGHNA, CDR2 YSLEER. DNA for the CDR3: TGCGCCAGCAGCCGAGGCAGGGTTGGGACCGGGGAGCTGTTTTTT. Its protein product is CASSRGRVGTGELFF.

V gene TRBV29-1 combines with J gene TRBJ1-1; D ambiguous. The germline V and J ends were trimmed by 6 bases and 8 bases, with 10 bases remaining between them. Germline V lookup: CDR1 SQVTM, CDR2 ANQGSEA. CDR3 length: 10 residues. In DNA form, the CDR3 reads TGCAGCGTCAAAACATTAGAAGCTTTCTTT. It codes for CSVKTLEAFF.

This clone came up a few times. In nucleotides, the CDR3 is TGCAGCGTTTGTACAGGGGGCGCGAAGGACGGGGAGCTGTTTTTT. As protein: CSVCTGGAKDGELFF. This rearrangement joins TRBV29-1 to TRBJ2-2, with 9 bases that match TRBD1. CDR3 length equals 15 residues. Germline V CDR1 and CDR2: SQVTM, ANQGSEA. Trimming at V came to 5 bases and at J to 7 bases, leaving 11 bases not matched to a gene.

The rearrangement uses TRBV28 and TRBJ2-1, with D possibly TRBD1 on 8 matching bases. This CDR3 is 16 amino acids long. V lost 6 bases and J lost 0, with 15 bases in between. The germline V gene has CDR1 MDHEN and CDR2 SYDVKM. The CDR3 sequence is CASRNRGGSSYNEQFF. DNA for the CDR3: TGTGCCAGCAGGAACAGGGGGGGGAGCTCCTACAATGAGCAGTTCTTC.

The chain couples TRBV7-9 to TRBJ1-5; TRBD1 matches at 7 bases. The ends lost 4 bases at V and 2 bases at J; junction bases unmatched: 2. The CDR3 contains 14 residues. Germline values: CDR1 SEHNR, CDR2 FQNEAQ (reference sequence). The CDR3 nucleotides are TGTGCCAGCAGCTCTACAGGGGGCAATCAGCCCCAGCATTTT. As protein: CASSSTGGNQPQHF.

This clone was counted a few times. The chain is built from TRBV7-2 and TRBJ2-7; 7 bases are shared with TRBD2. Trimming at V came to 5 bases and at J to 3 bases, leaving 10 bases not matched to a gene. CDR1 is SGHTA, CDR2 FQGNSA, per germline. This CDR3 has 15 amino acids. This CDR3 reads CASSPGGSTFYEQYF. The CDR3 DNA follows: TGTGCCAGCAGCCCCGGGGGGTCCACTTTCTACGAGCAGTACTTC.

The CDR3 DNA is TGTGCCAGCTCCCTAACGGGAGGCTCCTCCACAGATACGCAGTATTTT. Translation gives CASSLTGGSSTDTQYF. The chain couples TRBV18 to TRBJ2-3, with 7 bases fitting TRBD2. This CDR3 comprises 16 residues. Germline V gene sequence: CDR1 KGHSH, CDR2 LQKENI. V lost 6 bases, J lost 2 bases, and 11 bases stayed unmatched.

V is TRBV9 and J is TRBJ2-5, with 7 bases matching TRBD2. The germline V gene has CDR1 SGDLS and CDR2 YYNGEE. Trimming at V came to 0 bases and at J to 2 bases, leaving 7 bases not matched to a gene. This CDR3 contains 16 residues. The chain's CDR3 is CASSVAGMRGQETQYF. Here the CDR3 DNA reads TGTGCCAGCAGCGTAGCAGGGATGCGGGGGCAAGAGACCCAGTACTTC.

This chain connects TRBV19 to TRBJ2-3, with 8 bases matching TRBD2. In germline, CDR1 is LNHDA, CDR2 SQIVND (reference sequence). CDR3 length equals 16 residues. V lost 5 bases and J lost 0; bases outside the gene matches: 7. The CDR3 DNA is TGTGCCAGTAGTTCCTTGGCTAGCGGGAGCACAGATACGCAGTATTTT. Translation: CASSSLASGSTDTQYF.

The rearrangement links TRBV12-3 or TRBV12-4 to TRBJ2-7; the D gene is possibly TRBD2 (5 bases). Trimming removed 2 bases from V and 5 bases from J, with 10 bases in between. The CDR3 length is 13 residues. The DNA for the CDR3 is TGTGCCAGCAGTTTACGGGAAAGGAACGAGCAGTACTTC. Protein: CASSLRERNEQYF.

This chain uses TRBV28 with TRBJ2-7, with a weak D call TRBD1 (5 bases). Trimming cost V 5 bases and J 6 bases, with 26 bases left between them. Germline CDR1 is MDHEN and CDR2 is SYDVKM. This CDR3 comprises 17 residues. The CDR3: CASSGIRRADHGREQYF. The DNA of the CDR3 is TGTGCCAGCAGTGGAATACGCAGGGCAGACCATGGGCGCGAGCAGTACTTC.

The chain joins TRBV10-3 to TRBJ1-1; 11 positions match TRBD1. After removal of 4 bases from V and 0 bases from J, the junction contained 4 bases not matched to a gene. The germline V gene encodes CDR1 ENHRY and CDR2 SYGVKD. The CDR3 is 16 amino acids. The CDR3 DNA sequence: TGTGCCATCAGTGCCGGGACAGGGGGTTTGAACACTGAAGCTTTCTTT. It encodes CAISAGTGGLNTEAFF.

The J gene is TRBJ1-2, the V gene TRBV27; weak D call: TRBD1 (5 bases). CDR1 is MNHEY and CDR2 is SMNVEV in the germline V gene (reference sequence). The CDR3 has 13 amino acids. The germline V and J ends were trimmed by 3 bases and 6 bases, with 11 bases remaining between them. The CDR3 nucleotides are TGTGCCAGCAGTTTCAGGGAAGGGGATGGCTACACCTTC. As protein: CASSFREGDGYTF.

This chain uses TRBV7-2 with TRBJ2-7, with a possible D match to TRBD1 (6 bases). The CDR3 runs to 13 residues. The V end lost 2 bases, the J end lost 5 bases, and 10 bases lay between the germline ends. Germline CDR1 and CDR2: SGHTA and FQGNSA. The CDR3 coding sequence is TGTGCCAGCAGCTTATCGGGACACGACGAGCAGTACTTC. Its protein is CASSLSGHDEQYF.

This clone was detected only once. V gene TRBV11-3 combines with J gene TRBJ2-2, with TRBD1 matching 9 bases. V dropped 6 bases and J dropped 6; count of bases not matched to a gene: 11. The CDR3 is made up of 16 amino acids. The germline V gene encodes CDR1 SGHNT and CDR2 YENEEA. CDR3 in amino acids: CASSSGGQGSAGELFF. As DNA, the CDR3 is TGTGCCAGCAGTTCCGGGGGACAGGGAAGCGCCGGGGAGCTGTTTTTT.

This clone is a singleton in its sample. The chain carries TRBV14 and TRBJ1-4; 7 bases are shared with TRBD1. Trimming took 1 base from V and 5 from J; bases not matched to a gene: 4. The germline CDR1 and CDR2 sequences are SGHDN and FVKESK. This CDR3 comprises 15 residues. The CDR3 reads CASSQAGTANEKLFF. CDR3 DNA sequence: TGTGCCAGCAGCCAAGCTGGGACAGCGAATGAAAAACTGTTTTTT.

The chain is built from TRBV29-1 and TRBJ2-1; perhaps TRBD1 as D (5 bases). Germline CDR1 is SQVTM and CDR2 is ANQGSEA. The V and J ends lost 4 bases and 7 bases respectively, with 11 bases between them. The CDR3 covers 12 residues. CDR3 loop: CSVVGRVNEQFF. CDR3 bases: TGCAGCGTTGTCGGCAGGGTAAATGAGCAGTTCTTC.